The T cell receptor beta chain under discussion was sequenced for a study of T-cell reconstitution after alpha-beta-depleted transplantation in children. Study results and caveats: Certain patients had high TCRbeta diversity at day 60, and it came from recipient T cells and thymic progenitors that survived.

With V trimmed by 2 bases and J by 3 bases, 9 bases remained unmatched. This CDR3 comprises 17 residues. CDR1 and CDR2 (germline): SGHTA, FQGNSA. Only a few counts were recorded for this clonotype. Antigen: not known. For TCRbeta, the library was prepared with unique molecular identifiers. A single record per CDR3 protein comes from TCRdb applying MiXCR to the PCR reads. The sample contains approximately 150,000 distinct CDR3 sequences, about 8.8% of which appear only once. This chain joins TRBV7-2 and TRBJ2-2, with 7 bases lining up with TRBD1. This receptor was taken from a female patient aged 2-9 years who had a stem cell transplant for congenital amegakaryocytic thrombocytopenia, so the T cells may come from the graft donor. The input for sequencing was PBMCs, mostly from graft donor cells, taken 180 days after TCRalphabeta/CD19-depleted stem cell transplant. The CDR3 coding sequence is TGTGCCAGCAGCTTAAACAGGGGAGCGGTGGACACCGGGGAGCTGTTTTTT. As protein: CASSLNRGAVDTGELFF. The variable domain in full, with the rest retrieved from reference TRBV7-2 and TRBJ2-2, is GAGVSQSPSNKVTEKGKDVELRCDPISGHTALYWYRQSLGQGLEFLIYFQGNSAPDKSGLPSDRFSAERTGGSVSTLTIQRTQQEDSAVYLCASSLNRGAVDTGELFFGEGSRLTVL.